The 21 T cell receptor beta chains listed next were all sequenced from one sample in a study of blood T cell repertoires in COVID-19. This table comes from immunoSEQ multiplex PCR, and its TCRdb copy is limited to in-frame clones, with some not included. The sample carries some 20,000 clones, around 88% recorded once. Sequencing was performed on peripheral blood. These receptors all stem from an older woman with active COVID-19.

The rearrangement uses TRBV25-1 and TRBJ1-1; 7 bases are shared with TRBD1. The CDR3 runs to 13 residues. The V segment lost 2 bases and the J segment 10 bases; nucleotides outside the gene matches: 7. Germline V lookup: CDR1 MGHDK, CDR2 SYGVNS. CDR3 residues: CASSEGQAAAAFF. The CDR3 DNA sequence: TGTGCCAGCAGTGAAGGACAGGCGGCCGCAGCTTTCTTT.

In its sample, this clone was seen once. The V call is TRBV5-1, the J call TRBJ2-3; 11 nucleotides agree with TRBD2. The CDR3 sequence is 17 residues long. V shed 1 base and J 0 bases; nucleotides not matched to a gene: 4. Germline-derived CDR1 and CDR2 are SGHRS and YFSETQ. The CDR3 loop is CASSLTGTSGSTDTQYF. CDR3 DNA sequence: TGCGCCAGCAGCTTGACTGGGACTAGCGGTAGCACAGATACGCAGTATTTT. The complete variable domain, with remaining parts taken from reference TRBV5-1 and TRBJ2-3, reads KAGVTQTPRYLIKTRGQQVTLSCSPISGHRSVSWYQQTPGQGLQFLFEYFSETQRNKGNFPGRFSGRQFSNSRSEMNVSTLELGDSALYLCASSLTGTSGSTDTQYFGPGTRLTVL.

J is TRBJ1-5 and V is TRBV1; the DNA was not used to check the table's D call, TRBD1. TRBV1 is a documented pseudogene. The CDR3 extends over 15 amino acids. The CDR3 protein is CTSSQPGQGGQPQHF. In DNA, the CDR3 is TGCACCAGCAGCCAACCCGGACAGGGGGGTCAGCCCCAGCATTTT.

This chain connects TRBV19 to TRBJ1-4; maybe TRBD1 (5 bases). Trimming pared 5 bases from V and 5 bases from J, leaving 12 bases between. Germline CDR1 is LNHDA and CDR2 is SQIVND (reference sequence). The CDR3 totals 14 residues. The CDR3 nucleotides are TGTGCCAGTAGTTTCAGGGATGGCAATGAAAAACTGTTTTTT. Amino acid sequence: CASSFRDGNEKLFF.

This clone is classed as medium-sized. The chain carries TRBV4-1 and TRBJ2-7; 9 bases map to TRBD1. The germline V gene has CDR1 MGHRA and CDR2 YSYEKL. CDR3 length: 16 residues. With V trimmed by 4 bases and J by 3 bases, 10 bases remained unmatched. CDR3 loop: CASSPGNRDRDYEQYF. CDR3 bases: TGCGCCAGCAGCCCCGGAAACCGGGACAGGGACTACGAGCAGTACTTC.

The chain links TRBV7-8 to TRBJ1-5; D is possibly TRBD1 (5 bases). The CDR3 is 15 residues long. Germline V gene data show CDR1 as SGHVS and CDR2 as FQNEAQ. V was cut by 5 bases and J by 6 bases, with 17 bases left in between. CDR3 sequence: CASSPPGRGGQPQHF. The CDR3 region has the DNA TGTGCCAGCAGCCCCCCAGGGCGGGGCGGTCAGCCCCAGCATTTT.

The genes are TRBV9 and TRBJ1-1, with TRBD1 matching 8 bases. This CDR3 spans 14 amino acids. J lost 5 bases, V lost 5 bases, and 8 bases had no gene match. The V gene's germline CDR1 is SGDLS and CDR2 YYNGEE. The CDR3 region has the DNA TGTGCCAGCAGTGGGGGGACAGGAGGTACTGAAGCTTTCTTT. It is translated as CASSGGTGGTEAFF.

The chain's CDR3 is CASSLAAGKVSTEAFF. The CDR3 DNA follows: TGCGCCAGCAGCTTGGCCGCAGGGAAGGTCTCTACTGAAGCTTTCTTT. The chain uses TRBV5-1 and TRBJ1-1; D is possibly TRBD1 (5 bases). V was shortened by 0 bases and J by 5 bases, with 17 bases between the two germline ends. The CDR3 is 16 residues long. Per germline, CDR1 SGHRS and CDR2 YFSETQ.

The V gene is TRBV21-1, the J gene TRBJ1-5; TRBD1, the D gene given by the table, was not confirmed from the DNA. TRBV21-1 represents a pseudogene. The CDR3 totals 16 residues. CDR3 protein: CASSKWIIQGHQPQHF. The CDR3 DNA follows: TGTGCCAGCAGCAAATGGATCATACAGGGGCATCAGCCCCAGCATTTT.

The chain recombines TRBV27 with TRBJ2-5; 11 bases agree with TRBD2. Germline-derived CDR1 and CDR2 are MNHEY and SMNVEV (reference sequence). The CDR3 has 16 residues. V trimming: 6 bases; J trimming: 4 bases; junction bases outside the gene matches: 10. CDR3 sequence (DNA): TGTGCCAGCAGGCATAATAGCGGGGGGGCGGGAGAGACCCAGTACTTC. Its translation: CASRHNSGGAGETQYF.

The chain carries TRBV7-2 and TRBJ2-2, with D tentatively TRBD2 (7 bases). Trimming pared 1 base from V and 6 bases from J, leaving 21 bases between. Per the germline V gene, CDR1 is SGHTA and CDR2 is FQGNSA. The CDR3 is made up of 18 amino acids. Here the CDR3 reads CASSLEGGGTGAAGELFF. The CDR3 DNA is TGTGCCAGCAGCTTAGAGGGGGGGGGCACAGGTGCCGCCGGGGAGCTGTTTTTT.

The J gene is TRBJ2-5, the V gene TRBV2; the match to TRBD2 covers 8 bases. V shed 3 bases and J 5 bases; nucleotides not matched to a gene: 5. The CDR3 consists of 14 residues. Per the germline V gene, CDR1 is SNHLY and CDR2 is FYNNEI. The CDR3 nucleotides are TGTGCCAGCAGTGAGGGGCGGGGGGCCGAGACCCAGTACTTC. Protein sequence: CASSEGRGAETQYF. The whole variable domain, filled in from reference TRBV2 and TRBJ2-5, reads EPEVTQTPSHQVTQMGQEVILRCVPISNHLYFYWYRQILGQKVEFLVSFYNNEISEKSEIFDDQFSVERPDGSNFTLKIRSTKLEDSAMYFCASSEGRGAETQYFGPGTRLLVL.

This clone was seen a single time. The V call is TRBV5-4, the J call TRBJ2-5, with D possibly being TRBD2 (6 bases). The germline V and J ends were trimmed by 0 bases and 1 base, with 10 bases remaining between them. There are 15 residues in the CDR3. The V gene's germline CDR1 is SGHNT and CDR2 YYREEE (reference sequence). The CDR3 DNA sequence: TGTGCCAGCAGCTTGGTTGGTAGCGGCCAAGAGACCCAGTACTTC. Its translation is CASSLVGSGQETQYF.

This rearrangement joins TRBV19 to TRBJ1-5; D remains unclear. The CDR3 is made up of 15 amino acids. Germline-derived CDR1 and CDR2 are LNHDA and SQIVND (reference sequence). V was shortened by 1 base and J by 1 base, with 8 bases between the two germline ends. DNA of the CDR3: TGTGCCAGTAGTATAGCCGGGGTCAGCAATCAGCCCCAGCATTTT. It encodes CASSIAGVSNQPQHF.

J is TRBJ2-2 and V is TRBV10-2; the D gene is possibly TRBD1 (6 bases). Germline V CDR1 and CDR2: WSHSY, SAAADI. Trimming left V 0 bases short and J 2 bases short, with 13 bases between. The CDR3 sequence is 17 residues long. The CDR3 sequence is CASSESMSGANTGELFF. CDR3 sequence (DNA): TGCGCCAGCAGTGAGTCGATGTCAGGGGCAAACACCGGGGAGCTGTTTTTT.

The V call is TRBV7-9, the J call TRBJ2-5; TRBD2 is a possible D gene (6 bases). The germline V gene encodes CDR1 SEHNR and CDR2 FQNEAQ (reference sequence). V shed 4 bases and J shed 3 bases, with 9 bases lying between them. CDR3 length equals 13 residues. The CDR3 region is CASSSRLEETQYF. DNA of the CDR3: TGTGCCAGCAGCTCCCGACTAGAAGAGACCCAGTACTTC.

The gene calls are TRBV6-5 and TRBJ1-2; 8 positions agree with TRBD1. The CDR3 has 14 amino acids. J was trimmed by 2 bases and V by 6 bases; bases with no gene match: 5. Looked up from germline, CDR1 is MNHEY and CDR2 is SVGAGI. CDR3 in DNA: TGTGCCAGCAGCCTTGGACAGGGCAACTATGGCTACACCTTC. Residues: CASSLGQGNYGYTF.

The chain joins TRBV6-2 or TRBV6-3 to TRBJ2-1; the D is unclear. V lost 6 bases and J 8 bases, leaving 11 bases between the germline ends. Per germline, CDR1 MNHEY and CDR2 SVGEGT. This CDR3 has 12 amino acids. In DNA, the CDR3 is TGTGCCAGCAGCCCCTTGGGCGATGAGCAGTTCTTC. It codes for CASSPLGDEQFF.

This clone was seen only a few times. The V gene is TRBV12-3 or TRBV12-4, the J gene TRBJ1-1; 7 positions agree with TRBD1. The CDR3 has 13 residues. V gave up 2 bases and J gave up 10 bases; unmatched junction bases: 7. CDR3 DNA: TGTGCCAGCAGTTTAATAGAGGGGGCCGCAGCTTTCTTT. Its translation: CASSLIEGAAAFF.

The rearrangement joins TRBV3-1 (or the pseudogene TRBV3-2) to TRBJ1-4; D is unresolved. Germline loops: CDR1 LGHDT, CDR2 YNNKEL (reference sequence). This CDR3 region has 16 residues. V lost 4 bases, J lost 0 bases, and 12 bases lay in between. The CDR3: CASSLSVRATNEKLFF. The CDR3 nucleotides read TGTGCCAGCAGCCTCAGCGTCCGGGCAACTAATGAAAAACTGTTTTTT.

The chain links TRBV18 to TRBJ1-1; D perhaps matches TRBD1 (5 bases). The CDR3 is 13 amino acids. V lost 1 base and J lost 7, with 10 bases in between. The germline V gene encodes CDR1 KGHSH and CDR2 LQKENI. DNA of the CDR3: TGTGCCAGCTCACCACGGGGGGAGGGTGAAGCTTTCTTT. Translated: CASSPRGEGEAFF.